This TCR beta chain came from a study of blood T cell repertoires in COVID-19. Measured with immunoSEQ multiplex PCR; TCRdb has only the in-frame clones, and not every one. This table holds some 300,000 clones, 85% to 90% found once. The sequenced sample consisted of PBMCs or T cells enriched from blood (not recorded which). This sequence originates from a woman in her 50s who had been exposed to COVID-19.

The CDR3 loop is CASSLAFLYEQYF. The CDR3 region has the DNA TGTGCCAGCAGCTTAGCGTTCTTGTACGAGCAGTACTTC. The chain combines TRBV7-9 with TRBJ2-7; no firm D call. V dropped 0 bases and J dropped 4 bases, with 7 bases sitting between them. The CDR3 has 13 amino acids. Germline V gives CDR1 SEHNR, CDR2 FQNEAQ (reference sequence).